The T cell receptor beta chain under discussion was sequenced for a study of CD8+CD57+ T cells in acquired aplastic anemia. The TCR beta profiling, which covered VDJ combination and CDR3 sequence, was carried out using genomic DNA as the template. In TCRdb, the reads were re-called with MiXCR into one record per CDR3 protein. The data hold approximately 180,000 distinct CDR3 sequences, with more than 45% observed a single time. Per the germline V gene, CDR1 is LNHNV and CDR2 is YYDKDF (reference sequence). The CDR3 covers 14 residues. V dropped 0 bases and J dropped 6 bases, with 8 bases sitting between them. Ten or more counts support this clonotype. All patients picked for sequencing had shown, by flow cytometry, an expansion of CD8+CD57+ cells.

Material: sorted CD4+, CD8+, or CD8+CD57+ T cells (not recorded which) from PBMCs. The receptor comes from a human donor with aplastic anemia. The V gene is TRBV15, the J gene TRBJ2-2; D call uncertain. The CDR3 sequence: CATSRDLTAGELFF. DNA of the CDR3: TGTGCCACCAGCAGAGATCTTACAGCCGGGGAGCTGTTTTTT.